Listed below are T cell receptor beta chains from one sample, sequenced in a study of cytomegalovirus exposure and HLA in healthy donors. Method: immunoSEQ multiplex PCR; TCRdb's copy keeps in-frame clones and lacks some. The table shows 55,000 to 70,000 clones, with about 90% occurring only once. The sequenced sample consisted of PBMCs. The receptors here all came from a man younger than 30 in good health and CMV-seronegative. Each CDR3 is given with its conserved first and last residue. The D gene is left open where the match is weak. The listing skips clone size in some rows; elsewhere it reads once, few, many or a size class.

TRBJ1-5	TRBD1	17	-	TRBV30	CAWSVDRAGGSNQPQHF	TGTGCCTGGAGTGTGGACAGGGCAGGAGGAAGCAATCAGCCCCAGCATTTT
TRBJ2-7	-	13	-	TRBV2	CASSAQETYEQYF	TGTGCCAGCAGTGCACAGGAAACCTACGAGCAGTACTTC
TRBJ2-6	-	14	-	TRBV7-3	CASSFLAGANVLTF	TGTGCCAGCAGCTTTCTTGCTGGGGCCAACGTCCTGACTTTC
TRBJ2-7	TRBD2	15	-	TRBV4-3	CASSQSREGLYEQYF	TGCGCCAGCAGCCAATCACGGGAGGGCCTCTACGAGCAGTACTTC
TRBJ2-1	-	16	-	TRBV7-2	CASSRAGTVSNNEQFF	TGTGCCAGCAGCCGGGCGGGGACAGTCTCAAACAATGAGCAGTTCTTC
TRBJ2-5	TRBD1	15	many	TRBV7-9	CASSKDRVAQETQYF	TGTGCCAGCAGCAAGGACAGGGTAGCTCAAGAGACCCAGTACTTC
TRBJ2-1	-	15	-	TRBV28	CASSPTGRLYNEQFF	TGTGCCAGCAGTCCTACAGGGCGCCTTTACAATGAGCAGTTCTTC
TRBJ2-7	TRBD1	13	-	TRBV7-3	CASSRDRPYEQYF	TGTGCCAGCAGCCGGGACAGACCCTACGAGCAGTACTTC
TRBJ1-2	TRBD1	12	once	TRBV28	CASTQGAYGYTF	TGTGCCAGCACACAGGGGGCGTATGGCTACACCTTC
TRBJ2-6	-	14	-	TRBV30	CAWSRGSGANVLTF	TGTGCCTGGAGCAGGGGCTCTGGGGCCAACGTCCTGACTTTC
TRBJ1-1	-	14	-	TRBV6-5	CASSYSSVNTEAFF	TGTGCCAGCAGTTACTCTTCCGTGAACACTGAAGCTTTCTTT
TRBJ2-7	TRBD2	14	-	TRBV6-5	CASNPGLAVYEQYF	TGTGCCAGCAACCCGGGACTAGCGGTATACGAGCAGTACTTC
TRBJ2-2	-	13	few	TRBV18	CASSPSYTGELFF	TGTGCCAGCTCACCTTCGTACACCGGGGAGCTGTTTTTT
TRBJ1-2	TRBD1	15	-	TRBV7-2	CASSLARDRTYGYTF	TGTGCCAGCAGCTTGGCACGGGACAGGACCTATGGCTACACCTTC